This paragraph reports one T cell receptor beta chain. Its antigen is as yet unknown. The data were taken from a study of cytomegalovirus exposure and HLA in healthy donors. The validation cohort, a group of around 120 subjects, included the donors and was separate from the roughly 700-subject first cohort. TCRdb's copy holds only in-frame clones and misses some; the assay was immunoSEQ multiplex PCR. The data contain about 280,000 clones, around nine tenths of them singletons. The V end was cut by 1 base, the J end by 6 bases, with 16 bases between. The germline V gene has CDR1 SGDLS and CDR2 YYNGEE. The CDR3 covers 16 residues. Study-wide points: Among the CMV-associated chains, a few were confirmed in vitro as specific for CMV antigens. According to a later analysis, TCR clusters from the first cohort tended to co-occur in the 120 or so validation repertoires. Most TCR sequences proved rare, with some public TCRs found in many donors.

The chain carries TRBV9 and TRBJ1-4; D unclear. Material: PBMCs. This receptor was taken from a woman younger than 35 in good health and CMV-seronegative. In DNA, the CDR3 is TGTGCCAGCAGCGTATCGGGTCGGGGAGTGGATGAAAAACTGTTTTTT. Residues: CASSVSGRGVDEKLFF.